Sequencing of this T cell receptor (beta chain) was carried out in a study of blood T cell repertoires in COVID-19. Across the study: Sample material is recorded as cDNA or gDNA derived from T cells, B-cell-depleted T cells, or PBMCs.

Profiled with immunoSEQ multiplex PCR; TCRdb holds only in-frame clones, not every one. Among 230,000 or so clones listed, about nine tenths were seen once. Participant reports of clinical history set cohort assignment. Trimming cost V 4 bases and J 10 bases; bases outside gene matches: 11. The CDR3 is 14 residues long. Germline CDR1 and CDR2: SGHDT and YYEEEE. Sequences were obtained from PBMCs or T cells enriched from blood (not recorded which). The chain combines TRBV5-6 with TRBJ2-1; 7 bases map to TRBD2. The sequence derives from a middle-aged woman with acute COVID-19. DNA of the CDR3: TGTGCCAGCAGCCCGCGCGGCGGGGGAGGCGAGCAGTTCTTC. Protein sequence: CASSPRGGGGEQFF.